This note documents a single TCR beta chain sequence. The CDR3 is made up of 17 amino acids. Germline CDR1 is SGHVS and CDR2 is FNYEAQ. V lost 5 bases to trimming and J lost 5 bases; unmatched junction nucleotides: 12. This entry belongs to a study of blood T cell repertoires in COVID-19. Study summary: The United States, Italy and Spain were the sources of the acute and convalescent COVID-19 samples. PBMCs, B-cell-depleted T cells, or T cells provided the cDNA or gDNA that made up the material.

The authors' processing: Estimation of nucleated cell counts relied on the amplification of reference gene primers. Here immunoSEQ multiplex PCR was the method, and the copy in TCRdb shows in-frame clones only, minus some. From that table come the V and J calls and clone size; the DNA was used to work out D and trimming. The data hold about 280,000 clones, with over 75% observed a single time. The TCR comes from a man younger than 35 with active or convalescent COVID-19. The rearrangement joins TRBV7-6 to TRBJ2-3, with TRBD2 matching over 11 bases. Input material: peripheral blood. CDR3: CASSTRLAGGFGDTQYF. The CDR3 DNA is TGTGCCAGCAGCACGCGTCTAGCGGGGGGCTTTGGAGATACGCAGTATTTT.